The 8 T cell receptor beta chains in this list originate from one sample, sequenced in a study of shared clonotypes between healthy human individuals (TCRdb year 2020). Libraries were constructed by the immunoSEQ multiplex PCR assay. TCRdb carries this immuneACCESS record with in-frame sequences only. Its versions omit some clonotypes, under half of them owing to an unresolved V gene in the studies checked, with the rest unexplained. The sample table lists about 2.3 million clones, roughly 92% of them with a count of one. The leading ten clones occupy approximately 0.39% of the sample. Sequencing was performed on naive CD4+ T cells from PBMCs. The cell subset or site label for this specimen denotes: CD45RA+ positively selected. The source of these receptors is a man aged 18 to 29 in good health. Some clones in this sample may be carry-over from other donors' samples.

This chain joins TRBV7-2 and TRBJ2-7; 10 nucleotides align to TRBD2. J gave up 2 bases and V 0 bases, and 4 bases lay outside the gene matches. The CDR3 is made up of 16 amino acids. CDR1 and CDR2 (germline): SGHTA, FQGNSA. CDR3 in DNA: TGTGCCAGCAGCTTAGCGCGACTAGCGGGCACCTACGAGCAGTACTTC. Translation gives CASSLARLAGTYEQYF.

The J gene is TRBJ1-6, the V gene TRBV28; 7 bases line up with TRBD1. Germline values: CDR1 MDHEN, CDR2 SYDVKM. Germline trimming cut 2 bases from V and 9 bases from J; bases unmatched to any gene: 4. The CDR3 contains 14 residues. The chain's CDR3 is CASSLTGAGSPLHF. The DNA for the CDR3 is TGTGCCAGCAGTTTAACAGGGGCTGGTTCACCCCTCCACTTT.

This chain links TRBV6-1 with TRBJ1-1; the match to TRBD1 covers 7 bases. The germline V gene encodes CDR1 MNHNS and CDR2 SASEGT. After removal of 5 bases from V and 1 base from J, the junction contained 4 bases not matched to a gene. The CDR3 is made up of 14 amino acids. This CDR3 reads CASSQQGKNTEAFF. The CDR3 DNA sequence: TGTGCCAGCAGTCAACAGGGGAAGAACACTGAAGCTTTCTTT.

The chain joins TRBV6-6 to TRBJ2-1; 8 nucleotides match TRBD2. From germline, CDR1 is MNHNY and CDR2 SVGAGI (reference sequence). V trimming: 8 bases; J trimming: 6 bases; junction bases outside the gene matches: 6. The CDR3 is 13 residues long. CDR3 residues: CASGTRSVNEQFF. The CDR3 nucleotides read TGTGCCAGCGGGACTAGATCCGTCAATGAGCAGTTCTTC.

As for this clone: Other DNA sequences in the same sample also yield this CDR3. The CDR3 DNA is TGCAGCGTCGCCGGGACTAGCGGATACAATGAGCAGTTCTTC. This encodes CSVAGTSGYNEQFF. The chain uses TRBV29-1 and TRBJ2-1, with TRBD2 matching 11 bases. Trimming took 6 bases from V and 4 from J; bases not matched to a gene: 5. The CDR3 totals 14 residues. Germline CDR1 is SQVTM and CDR2 is ANQGSEA.

This clone has only a few counts. The chain recombines TRBV9 with TRBJ1-1; TRBD1 might be the D (5 bases). The CDR3 sequence is 14 residues long. With 3 bases removed from V and 4 bases from J, the gap between germline ends came to 13 bases. Germline V gene data show CDR1 as SGDLS and CDR2 as YYNGEE. CDR3 sequence reads: CASSAQTAITEAFF. The CDR3, as DNA: TGTGCCAGCAGCGCACAGACAGCGATCACTGAAGCTTTCTTT.

The chain joins TRBV7-2 to TRBJ2-7, with TRBD2 matching over 8 bases. This CDR3 comprises 14 residues. V was clipped by 5 bases and J by 5 bases; unmatched bases: 8. The germline CDR1 and CDR2 sequences are SGHTA and FQGNSA. The chain's CDR3 is CASSPQRELHEQYF. The CDR3 DNA follows: TGTGCCAGCAGCCCTCAGCGGGAGCTGCACGAGCAGTACTTC.

The rearrangement links TRBV28 to TRBJ1-2; TRBD1 is a possible D gene (5 bases). Germline lookup yields CDR1 MDHEN and CDR2 SYDVKM. V was cut by 11 bases and J by 5 bases, with 18 bases left in between. This CDR3 has 13 residues. CDR3 coding DNA: TGTGCCCTTTCCGGGGGATTAGAGTATGGCTACACCTTC. This translates into CALSGGLEYGYTF.